Sequencing of this T cell receptor beta chain was carried out in a study of T cells in localized non-small cell lung cancer. The V gene lost 2 bases and the J gene lost 5 bases, with 7 bases spanning the gap. CDR3 size: 13 residues. Germline assignment: CDR1 SSHAT and CDR2 FNYEAQ (reference sequence). Regarding the study as a whole: A median of around 60 clones ranked among the top 100 in tumor appeared in adjacent lung. Uninvolved adjacent lung had the highest recorded T cell clonality, with tumor below it.

TCRdb's table, derived via immunoSEQ multiplex PCR, lists solely in-frame clones and lacks some. The sample contains tens of thousands of clones, more than 75% of which appear only once. On this clone: The antigen is unknown.

The chain couples TRBV7-7 to TRBJ2-1, with D possibly being TRBD1 or TRBD2 (6 bases each). The sequenced sample was peripheral blood, obtained before any cancer treatment. This receptor was obtained from a male donor aged 60 or older with stage II squamous cell lung carcinoma. In DNA, the CDR3 is TGTGCCAGCAGCTTACGGGGGCACAATGAGCAGTTCTTC. It codes for CASSLRGHNEQFF.